Below are 26 T cell receptor beta chains sequenced from a single sample in a study of T cell changes during pregnancy in multiple sclerosis. TCRdb keeps only in-frame clones here, not all; method: immunoSEQ multiplex PCR. The data hold under 90,000 clones, with 85% to 95% observed a single time. The sample was peripheral blood, taken in the second trimester of pregnancy. These receptors all stem from a female donor in good health, enrolled as a control in a pregnancy study.

The V gene is TRBV5-1, the J gene TRBJ2-3; 7 bases align to TRBD1. The CDR3 covers 14 residues. With V trimmed by 4 bases and J by 3 bases, 5 bases remained unmatched. CDR1 and CDR2 (germline): SGHRS, YFSETQ. CDR3 protein: CASSGGQWTDTQYF. DNA for the CDR3: TGCGCCAGCAGCGGGGGACAGTGGACAGATACGCAGTATTTT.

This chain uses TRBV6-5 with TRBJ2-2; a weak D match, TRBD2 (5 bases). CDR1 is MNHEY and CDR2 is SVGAGI in the germline V gene. This CDR3 has 14 residues. Between the trimmed V and J ends, which lost 6 bases and 2 bases, there was a span of 10 bases. DNA of the CDR3: TGTGCCAGCAGGATAGCGCCCAACACCGGGGAGCTGTTTTTT. Its translation: CASRIAPNTGELFF.

The chain has TRBV28 and TRBJ2-2; D unclear. Trimming shortened V by 3 bases and J by 6 bases, and 8 bases separated the two germline ends. CDR3 size: 13 residues. The V gene's germline CDR1 is MDHEN and CDR2 SYDVKM. CDR3 sequence reads: CASSFWASGELFF. CDR3 DNA: TGTGCCAGCAGTTTCTGGGCGTCCGGGGAGCTGTTTTTT.

Comments on this clone: This specimen includes other DNA sequences encoding the same CDR3. This chain connects TRBV5-1 to TRBJ2-5, with D maybe TRBD2 (6 bases). CDR3 length: 14 amino acids. V shed 0 bases and J shed 4 bases, with 10 bases lying between them. Germline V gene data show CDR1 as SGHRS and CDR2 as YFSETQ. CDR3 residues: CASSLVPGGETQYF. The CDR3 DNA sequence: TGCGCCAGCAGCTTGGTACCCGGGGGAGAGACCCAGTACTTC.

The V call is TRBV5-1, the J call TRBJ2-7, with TRBD2 identical over 14 bases. The CDR3 covers 19 residues. V lost 4 bases, J lost 1 base, and 13 bases stayed unmatched. Germline V gene lookup returns CDR1 SGHRS and CDR2 YFSETQ. The CDR3 DNA is TGCGCCAGCAGCGGGGGACTAGCGGGAGCCGGTGGAAGGTCCTACGAGCAGTACTTC. Protein sequence: CASSGGLAGAGGRSYEQYF.

CDR3 nucleotides: TGTGCCAGCAGCCTTCTCCAGAACCCTAACACTGAAGCTTTCTTT. This sequence encodes CASSLLQNPNTEAFF. The V gene is TRBV7-6, the J gene TRBJ1-1; D is unresolved. V dropped 5 bases and J dropped 2 bases, with 15 bases sitting between them. Germline CDR1 and CDR2: SGHVS and FNYEAQ. CDR3 length equals 15 residues.

The rearrangement joins TRBV28 to TRBJ2-1, with TRBD2 matching over 10 bases. V dropped 4 bases and J dropped 5; count of bases not matched to a gene: 8. The CDR3 sequence is 16 residues long. Germline V gene sequence: CDR1 MDHEN, CDR2 SYDVKM. The CDR3 coding sequence is TGTGCCAGCAGTTCACTTAGCGGGAGGTCCAACAATGAGCAGTTCTTC. Its protein product is CASSSLSGRSNNEQFF.

The chain has TRBV6-4 and TRBJ2-1, with 7 bases fitting TRBD1. The length of the CDR3 is 14 residues. The V and J ends lost 1 base and 8 bases, in that order; junction bases with no gene match: 5. CDR1 MRHNA and CDR2 SNTAGT come from the germline V gene. In DNA, the CDR3 is TGTGCCAGCAGTGACTTGACAGGGTCGGATGAGCAGTTCTTC. Residues: CASSDLTGSDEQFF.

CDR3 protein: CASSWRRSRVLLAGETQYF. The CDR3, as DNA: TGTGCCAGCAGCTGGCGGCGGTCCCGGGTCCTACTAGCGGGAGAGACCCAGTACTTC. The rearrangement joins TRBV13 to TRBJ2-5, with 9 bases lining up with TRBD2. Germline CDR1 and CDR2: PRHDT and FYEKMQ (reference sequence). Trimming at V came to 4 bases and at J to 4 bases, leaving 19 bases not matched to a gene. The CDR3 totals 19 residues.

The V and J genes are TRBV7-9 and TRBJ2-1; the D gene is possibly TRBD2 (5 bases). V was trimmed by 4 bases and J by 0 bases, leaving 10 bases between them. CDR3 length: 15 residues. Germline CDR1 is SEHNR and CDR2 is FQNEAQ (reference sequence). The chain's CDR3 is CASSSIAFSYNEQFF. DNA of the CDR3: TGTGCCAGCAGCTCTATAGCGTTCTCCTACAATGAGCAGTTCTTC.

This chain connects TRBV19 to TRBJ2-1, with a tentative D call TRBD2 (6 bases). V lost 4 bases, J lost 2 bases, and 12 bases lay in between. Germline CDR1 and CDR2: LNHDA and SQIVND (reference sequence). The CDR3 consists of 15 residues. In DNA, the CDR3 is TGTGCCAGTAGTACGGTAGCGGTCCCCTACAATGAGCAGTTCTTC. Protein product: CASSTVAVPYNEQFF. Variable domain in full (rest from reference TRBV19 and TRBJ2-1): DGGITQSPKYLFRKEGQNVTLSCEQNLNHDAMYWYRQDPGQGLRLIYYSQIVNDFQKGDIAEGYSVSREKKESFPLTVTSAQKNPTAFYLCASSTVAVPYNEQFFGPGTRLTVL.

The chain combines TRBV5-4 with TRBJ2-7; maybe TRBD1 (6 bases). V was cut by 2 bases and J by 2 bases, with 11 bases left in between. The CDR3 has 14 residues. Looked up from germline, CDR1 is SGHNT and CDR2 is YYREEE (reference sequence). CDR3 coding DNA: TGTGCCAGCAGCTTAACAGGGAACCCCTACGAGCAGTACTTC. Encoded protein: CASSLTGNPYEQYF.

This chain connects TRBV15 to TRBJ1-2; 10 nucleotides line up with TRBD1. V lost 6 bases, J lost 7 bases, and 8 bases stayed unmatched. The CDR3 length is 14 residues. Germline V CDR1 and CDR2: LNHNV, YYDKDF (reference sequence). CDR3 nucleotide sequence: TGTGCCACCAGTAAGGACAGGGGGAATACTGGCTACACCTTC. It translates to CATSKDRGNTGYTF.

This clone was detected only once. This chain uses TRBV5-4 with TRBJ2-1, with TRBD2 identical over 7 bases. V lost 2 bases and J lost 5; bases outside the gene matches: 10. CDR3 size: 16 residues. Germline V lookup: CDR1 SGHNT, CDR2 YYREEE (reference sequence). CDR3 protein: CASSLDTSVVHNEQFF. The CDR3 DNA sequence: TGTGCCAGCAGCTTAGATACTAGCGTAGTCCACAATGAGCAGTTCTTC.

The genes are TRBV28 and TRBJ2-7; tentatively, D is TRBD1 (5 bases). The germline CDR1 and CDR2 sequences are MDHEN and SYDVKM. V gave up 2 bases and J gave up 7 bases, with 9 bases separating them. The CDR3 totals 12 residues. The CDR3 here is CASSLAGLEQYF. The CDR3, as DNA: TGTGCCAGCAGTTTAGCAGGGCTAGAGCAGTACTTC.

This chain links TRBV15 with TRBJ1-1; D is unclear. The ends were cut back, 1 base at V and 1 base at J, with 4 bases in the middle. This CDR3 contains 13 residues. Germline CDR1 LNHNV, CDR2 YYDKDF (reference sequence). The CDR3 DNA is TGTGCCACCAGCAGAGCCAAGAACACTGAAGCTTTCTTT. Translated, it gives CATSRAKNTEAFF.

On this clone itself: This is likely a read error, given that the CDR3 carries no conserved phenylalanine or tryptophan at its end. The chain is built from TRBV29-1 and TRBJ2-7; 10 positions match TRBD2. The J segment lost 4 bases and the V segment lost 0 bases, leaving 6 bases of the junction unmatched. Germline lookup yields CDR1 SQVTM and CDR2 ANQGSEA. The CDR3 loop spans 15 amino acids. The CDR3 DNA reads as TGCAGCGTTGAAGAGGGGAGGACTAGCGGTTACGAGCAGTACCTC. Amino acids: CSVEEGRTSGYEQYL.

This chain joins TRBV30 and TRBJ1-3; 7 nucleotides line up with TRBD1. Germline-derived CDR1 and CDR2 are GTSNPN and SVGIG (reference sequence). The CDR3 has 15 amino acids. V was clipped by 5 bases and J by 0 bases; unmatched bases: 7. CDR3 region: CAWLRGSFSGNTIYF. For the CDR3, the DNA is TGTGCCTGGCTCAGGGGGTCTTTCTCTGGAAACACCATATATTTT. The entire variable domain, with the rest obtained from reference TRBV30 and TRBJ1-3, is as follows: SQTIHQWPATLVQPVGSPLSLECTVEGTSNPNLYWYRQAAGRGLQLLFYSVGIGQISSEVPQNLSASRPQDRQFILSSKKLLLSDSGFYLCAWLRGSFSGNTIYFGEGSWLTVV.

The chain uses TRBV7-2 and TRBJ2-1, with TRBD2 identical over 9 bases. J gave up 10 bases and V 1 base, and 5 bases lay outside the gene matches. This CDR3 is 14 amino acids long. Germline V CDR1 and CDR2: SGHTA, FQGNSA. CDR3 nucleotide sequence: TGTGCCAGCAGCTTAGTGGGGCTAGCGGGGGAGCAGTTCTTC. This encodes CASSLVGLAGEQFF.

There are a few counts of this clone. This chain connects TRBV5-1 to TRBJ1-1; D call uncertain. V was clipped by 4 bases and J by 2 bases, with 6 bases between them. The germline gives CDR1 SGHRS, CDR2 YFSETQ. CDR3 length equals 12 residues. CDR3 DNA: TGCGCCAGCAGCCTATCAAACACTGAAGCTTTCTTT. Translation gives CASSLSNTEAFF.

The rearrangement joins TRBV5-4 to TRBJ2-1, with D possibly TRBD1 on 6 matching bases. This CDR3 is 15 amino acids long. The V and J ends lost 6 bases and 4 bases respectively, with 17 bases between them. Germline CDR1 is SGHNT and CDR2 is YYREEE (reference sequence). CDR3 in DNA: TGTGCCAGCACCTCAAGTCGGGACATTTACAATGAGCAGTTCTTC. Encoded protein: CASTSSRDIYNEQFF. The full variable domain, in which reference TRBV5-4 and TRBJ2-1 provide the parts outside the CDR3, is ETGVTQSPTHLIKTRGQQVTLRCSSQSGHNTVSWYQQALGQGPQFIFQYYREEENGRGNFPPRFSGLQFPNYSSELNVNALELDDSALYLCASTSSRDIYNEQFFGPGTRLTVL.

V and J are TRBV19 and TRBJ2-5, with TRBD2 identical over 7 bases. The CDR3 spans 15 residues. Germline trimming cut 5 bases from V and 1 base from J; bases unmatched to any gene: 7. Germline V gene lookup returns CDR1 LNHDA and CDR2 SQIVND (reference sequence). This CDR3 reads CASSLHRGGQETQYF. The CDR3 DNA reads TGTGCCAGTAGTCTCCACCGCGGGGGCCAAGAGACCCAGTACTTC.

J is TRBJ2-7 and V is TRBV4-2; 9 nucleotides agree with TRBD2. The CDR3 totals 15 residues. The germline V gene has CDR1 LGHNA and CDR2 YNFKEQ. V was pared by 5 bases and J by 2 bases, with 7 bases of the junction left unmatched. The CDR3 DNA reads TGTGCCAGCAGCTCCAGACTAGCGGTTGCCTACGAGCAGTACTTC. This sequence encodes CASSSRLAVAYEQYF.

This rearrangement joins TRBV27 to TRBJ1-1; D gene ambiguous. The V gene's germline CDR1 is MNHEY and CDR2 SMNVEV (reference sequence). The V end was cut by 9 bases, the J end by 0 bases, with 11 bases between. The CDR3 consists of 13 residues. CDR3 nucleotides: TGTGCCAGTCGGGGATCCTTGAACACTGAAGCTTTCTTT. Its protein product is CASRGSLNTEAFF.

The rearrangement links TRBV6-5 to TRBJ1-5, with 8 nucleotides matching TRBD1. The CDR3 totals 14 residues. The germline V gene encodes CDR1 MNHEY and CDR2 SVGAGI. The trim removed 4 bases at V and 7 bases at J, leaving 6 bases unmatched. Here the CDR3 DNA reads TGTGCCAGCAGTTTATTAACAGGGGGGCAGCCCCAGCATTTT. Protein product: CASSLLTGGQPQHF.

The V and J genes are TRBV4-2 and TRBJ2-7; TRBD1 agrees at 10 bases. The CDR3 spans 13 residues. Germline V gene lookup returns CDR1 LGHNA and CDR2 YNFKEQ. With V trimmed by 4 bases and J by 5 bases, 2 bases remained unmatched. The CDR3 DNA follows: TGTGCCAGCAGCCTCGGGACAGGGGACGAGCAGTACTTC. Translated, it gives CASSLGTGDEQYF.